The clone carrying this T cell receptor beta chain came up a few times. This specimen comes from a study of human T cells and chemical hapten exposure. From germline, CDR1 is SQVTM and CDR2 ANQGSEA. The V and J ends lost 0 bases and 0 bases respectively, with 11 bases between them. The CDR3 extends over 15 amino acids. Unfractionated whole blood yielded the extracted total RNA. TCRdb reprocessed the 5' RACE reads via MiXCR and lists one record per CDR3 protein. The repertoire consists of 95,000 to 120,000 distinct CDR3 sequences, with around 20% occurring once and the leading ten covering approximately 2.8%.

The rearrangement joins TRBV29-1 to TRBJ1-2; D remains unclear. The sequence was obtained from a human donor in good health. Written as DNA, the CDR3 is TGCAGCGTTGAAGATCCCAGGCCAGCTAACTATGGCTACACCTTC. It encodes CSVEDPRPANYGYTF. Complete variable domain (other parts from reference TRBV29-1 and TRBJ1-2): SAVISQKPSRDICQRGTSLTIQCQVDSQVTMMFWYRQQPGQSLTLIATANQGSEATYESGFVIDKFPISRPNLTFSTLTVSNMSPEDSSIYLCSVEDPRPANYGYTFGSGTRLTVV.